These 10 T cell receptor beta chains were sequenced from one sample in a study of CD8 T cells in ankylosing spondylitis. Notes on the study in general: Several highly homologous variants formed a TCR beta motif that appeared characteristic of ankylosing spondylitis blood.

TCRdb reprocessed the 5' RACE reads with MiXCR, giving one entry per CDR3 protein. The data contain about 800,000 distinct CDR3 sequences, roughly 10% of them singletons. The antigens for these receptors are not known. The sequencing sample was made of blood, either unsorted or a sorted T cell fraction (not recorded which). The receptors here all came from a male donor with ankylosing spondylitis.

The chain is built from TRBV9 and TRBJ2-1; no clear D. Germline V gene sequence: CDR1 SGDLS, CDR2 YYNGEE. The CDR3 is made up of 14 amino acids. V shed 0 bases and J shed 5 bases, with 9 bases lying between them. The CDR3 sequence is CASSVDRQHNEQFF. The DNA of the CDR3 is TGTGCCAGCAGCGTAGATAGGCAGCACAATGAGCAGTTCTTC.

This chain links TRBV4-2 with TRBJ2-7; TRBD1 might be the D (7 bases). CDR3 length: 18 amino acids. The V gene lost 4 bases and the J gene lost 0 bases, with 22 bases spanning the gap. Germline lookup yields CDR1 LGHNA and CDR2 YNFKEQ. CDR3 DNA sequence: TGTGCCAGCAGCCTTTTCTTTCCGGCGGGACAGCCCTCCTACGAGCAGTACTTC. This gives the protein CASSLFFPAGQPSYEQYF.

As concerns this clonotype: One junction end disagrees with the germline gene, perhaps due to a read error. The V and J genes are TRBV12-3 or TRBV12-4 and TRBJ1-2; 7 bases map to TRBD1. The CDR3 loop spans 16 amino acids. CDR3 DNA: TGTGCCACCAGTTCTTACAGGGGAGGCAAGCTTGGTGGCTACACCTTC. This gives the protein CATSSYRGGKLGGYTF.

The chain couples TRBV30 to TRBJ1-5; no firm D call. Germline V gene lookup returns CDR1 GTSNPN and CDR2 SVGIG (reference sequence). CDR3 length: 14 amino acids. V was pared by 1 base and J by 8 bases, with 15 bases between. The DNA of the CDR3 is TGTGCCTGGAGTGCGGTTGTTGGGAGGGAGCCCCAGCATTTT. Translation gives CAWSAVVGREPQHF.

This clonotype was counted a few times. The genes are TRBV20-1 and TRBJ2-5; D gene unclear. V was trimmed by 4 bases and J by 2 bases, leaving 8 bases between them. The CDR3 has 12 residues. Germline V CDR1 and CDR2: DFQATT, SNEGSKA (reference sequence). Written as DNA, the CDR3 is TGCAGTGCTATTACAGCACAAGAGACCCAGTACTTC. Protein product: CSAITAQETQYF.

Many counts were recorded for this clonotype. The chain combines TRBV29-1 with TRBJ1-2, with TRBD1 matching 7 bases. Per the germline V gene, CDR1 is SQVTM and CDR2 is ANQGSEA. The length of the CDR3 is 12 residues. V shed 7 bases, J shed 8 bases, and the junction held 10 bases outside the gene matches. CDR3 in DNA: TGCAGCGCCCTGACAGGGCTGGGCGGCTACACCTTC. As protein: CSALTGLGGYTF.

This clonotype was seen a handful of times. CDR3 nucleotides: TGCAGCGTTGAAGGTAGCGGGAGGATTAGCACAGATACGCAGTATTTT. It is translated as CSVEGSGRISTDTQYF. The chain carries TRBV29-1 and TRBJ2-3, with 10 nucleotides matching TRBD2. The CDR3 spans 16 residues. Germline loops: CDR1 SQVTM, CDR2 ANQGSEA. The V segment lost 1 base and the J segment 0 bases; nucleotides outside the gene matches: 4.

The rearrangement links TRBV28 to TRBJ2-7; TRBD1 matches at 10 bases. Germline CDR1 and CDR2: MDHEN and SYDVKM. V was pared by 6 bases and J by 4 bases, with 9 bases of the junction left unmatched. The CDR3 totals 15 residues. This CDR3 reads CASRRPGQGRYEQYF. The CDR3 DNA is TGTGCCAGCAGGAGGCCGGGACAGGGGAGATACGAGCAGTACTTC.

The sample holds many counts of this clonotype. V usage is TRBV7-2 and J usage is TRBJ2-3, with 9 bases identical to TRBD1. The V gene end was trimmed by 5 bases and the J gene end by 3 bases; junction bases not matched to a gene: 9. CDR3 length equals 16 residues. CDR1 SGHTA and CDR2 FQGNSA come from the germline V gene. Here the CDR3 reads CASSLNRGPLTDTQYF. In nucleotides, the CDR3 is TGTGCCAGCAGCCTTAACAGGGGGCCTCTTACAGATACGCAGTATTTT.

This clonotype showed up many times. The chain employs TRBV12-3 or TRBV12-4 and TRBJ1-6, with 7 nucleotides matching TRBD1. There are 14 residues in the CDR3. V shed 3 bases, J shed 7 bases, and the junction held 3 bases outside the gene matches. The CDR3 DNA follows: TGTGCCAGCAGTTTTCAGGGGGGAAATTCACCCCTCCACTTT. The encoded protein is CASSFQGGNSPLHF.